This entry lists 10 T cell receptor beta chains sequenced from one sample in a study of shared clonotypes between healthy human individuals. TCRdb's copy holds only in-frame clones and misses some; the assay was immunoSEQ multiplex PCR. The sample contains roughly 2.2 million clones, about 90% of which appear only once. The source material was naive CD4+ T cells from PBMCs. The subset is: CD45RA+ positively selected. These receptor sequences come from a man aged 18-30 years in good health. Some clones in this sample may be carry-over from other donors' samples.

This chain joins TRBV2 and TRBJ1-5; possibly TRBD1 for D (5 bases). The length of the CDR3 is 12 residues. Germline V gene sequence: CDR1 SNHLY, CDR2 FYNNEI. The V and J ends lost 3 bases and 9 bases respectively, with 9 bases between them. The CDR3 DNA reads as TGTGCCAGCAGTGATTCGGGGGGGCCCCAGCATTTT. Its protein product is CASSDSGGPQHF.

V and J are TRBV11-3 and TRBJ2-1, with TRBD2 as a possible D gene (5 bases). CDR1 and CDR2 (germline): SGHNT, YENEEA. The ends were cut back, 5 bases at V and 8 bases at J, with 19 bases in the middle. There are 15 residues in the CDR3. CDR3 nucleotide sequence: TGTGCCAGCAGCCGACGAAGGGTCTCGGAGGATGAGCAGTTCTTC. Protein sequence: CASSRRRVSEDEQFF.

The J gene is TRBJ2-1, the V gene TRBV10-1, with a weak D call TRBD2 (5 bases). The CDR3 is 16 residues long. V lost 0 bases and J 4 bases, leaving 13 bases between the germline ends. Germline V gives CDR1 WNHNN, CDR2 SYGVQD (reference sequence). The CDR3 region is CASSESQRSKYNEQFF. Here the CDR3 DNA reads TGCGCCAGCAGTGAGTCGCAGCGGTCGAAGTACAATGAGCAGTTCTTC.

V is TRBV18 and J is TRBJ2-1; 7 bases are shared with TRBD2. The V gene end was trimmed by 1 base and the J gene end by 5 bases; junction bases not matched to a gene: 2. Looked up from germline, CDR1 is KGHSH and CDR2 is LQKENI. The CDR3 extends over 14 amino acids. The CDR3 here is CASSPLLANNEQFF. The CDR3, as DNA: TGTGCCAGCTCACCACTACTAGCGAACAATGAGCAGTTCTTC. Together with reference TRBV18 and TRBJ2-1, the CDR3 gives the full variable domain: NAGVMQNPRHLVRRRGQEARLRCSPMKGHSHVYWYRQLPEEGLKFMVYLQKENIIDESGMPKERFSAEFPKEGPSILRIQQVVRGDSAAYFCASSPLLANNEQFFGPGTRLTVL.

CDR3 residues: CASSPGGLFQQYF. For the CDR3, the DNA is TGTGCCAGCAGCCCGGGTGGTTTATTCCAGCAGTACTTC. This chain uses TRBV7-3 with TRBJ2-7; D is undetermined. This CDR3 is built from 13 residues. Germline assignment: CDR1 SGHTA and CDR2 FQGTGA. With 5 bases removed from V and 8 bases from J, the gap between germline ends came to 16 bases.

This sequence joins TRBV19 and TRBJ2-7, with 7 positions matching TRBD1. The ends lost 4 bases at V and 0 bases at J; junction bases unmatched: 6. This CDR3 spans 15 amino acids. Germline V gene sequence: CDR1 LNHDA, CDR2 SQIVND (reference sequence). The CDR3 spells CASSTLGQASYEQYF. The CDR3 nucleotides are TGTGCCAGTAGTACCCTAGGACAGGCCTCCTACGAGCAGTACTTC.

In regard to this clone: The identical CDR3 is also encoded by other nucleotide sequences in the sample. DNA of the CDR3: TGTGCCAGCAGTGTGGTGTACGAGCAGTACTTC. Translation gives CASSVVYEQYF. The J gene is TRBJ2-7, the V gene TRBV2, with D unclear. CDR1 is SNHLY and CDR2 is FYNNEI in the germline V gene. This CDR3 spans 11 amino acids. The V gene lost 4 bases and the J gene lost 4 bases, with 5 bases spanning the gap.

V gene TRBV6-1 combines with J gene TRBJ1-1; D not resolved. This CDR3 is 13 amino acids long. In germline, CDR1 is MNHNS, CDR2 SASEGT. V was shortened by 4 bases and J by 0 bases, with 6 bases between the two germline ends. DNA of the CDR3: TGTGCCAGCAGTGTAATTCTGAACACTGAAGCTTTCTTT. It translates to CASSVILNTEAFF.

The genes are TRBV5-5 and TRBJ1-2; D possibly corresponds to TRBD1 (5 bases). Germline V gene sequence: CDR1 SGHKS, CDR2 YYEKEE (reference sequence). CDR3 length: 17 residues. V lost 2 bases and J lost 7, with 24 bases in between. The DNA for the CDR3 is TGTGCCAGCAGCTTAGTACTGGGGGTCTGGGAGGGCGCTGGCTACACCTTC. It is translated as CASSLVLGVWEGAGYTF.

The V and J genes are TRBV11-2 and TRBJ1-1; D is perhaps TRBD1 (6 bases). V lost 5 bases, J lost 1 base, and 11 bases lay in between. Germline V gene data show CDR1 as SGHAT and CDR2 as FQNNGV. CDR3 length: 14 residues. The CDR3 here is CASSPRGGNTEAFF. In nucleotides, the CDR3 is TGTGCCAGCAGCCCGAGGGGGGGGAACACTGAAGCTTTCTTT.